What follows are 27 T cell receptor beta chains derived from one specimen sequenced in a study of human T cells and chemical hapten exposure. Single cDNA molecules in the library carried unique molecular identifiers attached during preparation. One entry per CDR3 protein, called by TCRdb with MiXCR from the reads. The table includes a few thousand distinct CDR3 sequences, roughly 53% detected once. Treatment specified: therapeutic diphenylcyclopropenone sensitization with weekly scalp DPC. This specimen consisted of whole blood, obtained before DPC sensitization or 2, 6, or about 24 weeks after (not recorded which). The receptors originated from an adult with alopecia areata. Some clones in this sample may be carry-over from other donors' samples. This table probably holds off-target reads from a library built for another chain.

The V gene is TRBV12-3 or TRBV12-4, the J gene TRBJ1-4, with TRBD1 as a possible D gene (6 bases). This CDR3 comprises 14 residues. The V end lost 10 bases, the J end lost 0 bases, and 12 bases lay between the germline ends. CDR3 sequence reads: CATQGTATNEKLFF. CDR3 sequence (DNA): TGTGCCACTCAGGGGACGGCAACTAATGAAAAACTGTTTTTT.

The J gene is TRBJ2-3, the V gene TRBV5-1, with D uncertain. Per germline, CDR1 SGHRS and CDR2 YFSETQ. Trimming took 0 bases from V and 1 from J, leaving 3 bases between them. The length of the CDR3 is 13 residues. The CDR3 DNA reads as TGCGCCAGCAGCTTGGGGGGCACAGATACGCAGTATTTT. Amino acid sequence: CASSLGGTDTQYF.

In this sample, this clonotype turned up a few times. CDR3 DNA: TGTGCCAGCGGTGGGAGGGAGTACAATGAGCAGTTCTTC. This encodes CASGGREYNEQFF. The rearrangement links TRBV27 to TRBJ2-1, with 7 bases fitting TRBD2. Per germline, CDR1 MNHEY and CDR2 SMNVEV (reference sequence). CDR3 size: 13 residues. Trimming removed 8 bases from V and 4 bases from J; junction bases left unmatched: 5.

The chain joins TRBV13 to TRBJ2-3; D is ambiguous. CDR3 length: 14 residues. V lost 6 bases and J lost 6, with 16 bases in between. Germline CDR1 PRHDT, CDR2 FYEKMQ (reference sequence). CDR3 protein: CASSPDTIPDTQYF. CDR3 DNA: TGTGCCAGCAGTCCCGATACTATCCCTGATACGCAGTATTTT.

V usage is TRBV18 and J usage is TRBJ2-2; 7 bases line up with TRBD1. Germline assignment: CDR1 KGHSH and CDR2 LQKENI. CDR3 size: 16 residues. The ends lost 5 bases at V and 5 bases at J; junction bases unmatched: 11. The CDR3 region has the DNA TGTGCCAGCTCATTTGAAGGGGGCGTCTGGACCGGGGAGCTGTTTTTT. Residues: CASSFEGGVWTGELFF. Supplemented by reference TRBV18 and TRBJ2-2, the full variable domain reads NAGVMQNPRHLVRRRGQEARLRCSPMKGHSHVYWYRQLPEEGLKFMVYLQKENIIDESGMPKERFSAEFPKEGPSILRIQQVVRGDSAAYFCASSFEGGVWTGELFFGEGSRLTVL.

V gene TRBV6-4 combines with J gene TRBJ2-2; 7 bases fit TRBD1. After removal of 5 bases from V and 4 bases from J, the junction contained 13 bases not matched to a gene. The CDR3 runs to 17 residues. Germline-derived CDR1 and CDR2 are MRHNA and SNTAGT. This chain's CDR3 is CASSQVLTGFGTGELFF. For the CDR3, the DNA is TGTGCCAGCAGTCAAGTATTGACAGGGTTTGGCACCGGGGAGCTGTTTTTT.

The chain uses TRBV18 and TRBJ2-3; D not resolved. CDR1 and CDR2 (germline): KGHSH, LQKENI. The V end lost 3 bases, the J end lost 7 bases, and 11 bases lay between the germline ends. This CDR3 has 13 amino acids. The CDR3 spells CASSPELANTQYF. CDR3 nucleotides: TGTGCCAGCTCACCTGAACTTGCGAATACGCAGTATTTT.

The CDR3 reads CASSPSWGITGELFF. CDR3 sequence (DNA): TGTGCCAGCAGCCCAAGTTGGGGGATCACCGGGGAGCTGTTTTTT. The V gene is TRBV7-6, the J gene TRBJ2-2; D is perhaps TRBD1 or TRBD2 (5 bases each). Looked up from germline, CDR1 is SGHVS and CDR2 is FNYEAQ. This CDR3 has 15 residues. V gave up 5 bases and J gave up 4 bases, with 14 bases separating them.

This clonotype was counted between two and nine times. This chain connects TRBV7-9 to TRBJ2-3; 8 nucleotides agree with TRBD2. The CDR3 extends over 15 amino acids. V gave up 1 base and J gave up 4 bases; unmatched junction bases: 4. Per germline, CDR1 SEHNR and CDR2 FQNEAQ (reference sequence). The CDR3 reads CASSLGLASADTQYF. In DNA form, the CDR3 reads TGTGCCAGCAGCTTAGGACTAGCGAGTGCAGATACGCAGTATTTT.

The sample holds a few counts of this clonotype. The rearrangement uses TRBV20-1 and TRBJ2-5; D unresolved. CDR1 is DFQATT, CDR2 SNEGSKA, per germline (reference sequence). V was cut by 3 bases and J by 5 bases, with 7 bases left in between. This CDR3 has 11 residues. The CDR3 coding sequence is TGCAGTGCTAGTCATGAGGAGACCCAGTACTTC. Protein product: CSASHEETQYF.

In its sample, this clonotype was seen once. The chain joins TRBV7-9 to TRBJ2-7; 12 nucleotides line up with TRBD2. V trimming: 4 bases; J trimming: 4 bases; junction bases outside the gene matches: 8. Germline-derived CDR1 and CDR2 are SEHNR and FQNEAQ (reference sequence). The CDR3 spans 16 residues. The DNA for the CDR3 is TGTGCCAGCAGCTCGCCGACTAGCGGGAGCTTGTACGAGCAGTACTTC. Its translation: CASSSPTSGSLYEQYF. The variable domain in full, with the rest retrieved from reference TRBV7-9 and TRBJ2-7, is DTGVSQNPRHKITKRGQNVTFRCDPISEHNRLYWYRQTLGQGPEFLTYFQNEAQLEKSRLLSDRFSAERPKGSFSTLEIQRTEQGDSAMYLCASSSPTSGSLYEQYFGPGTRLTVT.

The sample holds a few counts of this clonotype. The gene calls are TRBV28 and TRBJ2-7; no definite D call. The CDR3 runs to 12 residues. V lost 3 bases and J lost 5, with 8 bases in between. The V gene's germline CDR1 is MDHEN and CDR2 SYDVKM. The CDR3 loop reads CASSLSRNEQYF. The CDR3 region has the DNA TGTGCCAGCAGTTTGTCGAGGAACGAGCAGTACTTC.

DNA of the CDR3: TGCAGCGTTGATTCGCCGGGACGGGCGGTAGGAGGCTACACCTTC. Encoded protein: CSVDSPGRAVGGYTF. The V call is TRBV29-1, the J call TRBJ1-2, with D perhaps TRBD1 (5 bases). Germline lookup yields CDR1 SQVTM and CDR2 ANQGSEA. The CDR3 totals 15 residues. V lost 3 bases, J lost 8 bases, and 22 bases lay in between.

The rearrangement joins TRBV29-1 to TRBJ2-1, with 8 positions matching TRBD2. CDR1 SQVTM and CDR2 ANQGSEA come from the germline V gene. V lost 3 bases and J lost 10; bases outside the gene matches: 8. CDR3 length equals 13 residues. The CDR3 is CSVDRSGSDEQFF. Written as DNA, the CDR3 is TGCAGCGTTGATCGGAGCGGGAGCGACGAGCAGTTCTTC.

CDR3 residues: CASSTTGTVSYEQYF. In nucleotides, the CDR3 is TGTGCCAGCAGCACTACCGGGACAGTCTCCTACGAGCAGTACTTC. The chain recombines TRBV5-6 with TRBJ2-7; 7 bases match TRBD1. The CDR3 spans 15 residues. Trimming removed 4 bases from V and 0 bases from J; junction bases left unmatched: 7. CDR1 is SGHDT, CDR2 YYEEEE, per germline.

The genes are TRBV20-1 and TRBJ2-7; 7 bases are shared with TRBD2. Germline V gene lookup returns CDR1 DFQATT and CDR2 SNEGSKA (reference sequence). V shed 1 base and J 2 bases; nucleotides not matched to a gene: 14. The CDR3 is 17 amino acids. The CDR3 reads CSARGRGGPSGTYEQYF. CDR3 DNA: TGCAGTGCTAGAGGACGGGGTGGACCAAGCGGGACCTACGAGCAGTACTTC.

This clonotype was recorded only once. The rearrangement joins TRBV11-2 to TRBJ2-2, with 9 bases identical to TRBD1. CDR1 is SGHAT, CDR2 FQNNGV, per germline. The CDR3 extends over 16 amino acids. Trimming cost V 7 bases and J 7 bases; bases outside gene matches: 13. This chain's CDR3 is CASNHYRDRDHGELFF. In DNA, the CDR3 is TGTGCCAGCAACCACTACCGGGACAGGGATCACGGGGAGCTGTTTTTT. Full variable domain (outside the CDR3, taken from reference TRBV11-2 and TRBJ2-2): EAGVAQSPRYKIIEKRQSVAFWCNPISGHATLYWYQQILGQGPKLLIQFQNNGVVDDSQLPKDRFSAERLKGVDSTLKIQPAKLEDSAVYLCASNHYRDRDHGELFFGEGSRLTVL.

The chain links TRBV18 to TRBJ2-3; D remains ambiguous. The V and J ends lost 0 bases and 6 bases respectively, with 4 bases between them. The CDR3 has 12 amino acids. The V gene's germline CDR1 is KGHSH and CDR2 LQKENI. This CDR3 is CASSPPTDTQYF. The CDR3 region has the DNA TGTGCCAGCTCACCACCGACCGATACGCAGTATTTT.

V usage is TRBV7-3 and J usage is TRBJ2-3, with D unresolved. This CDR3 spans 15 amino acids. Looked up from germline, CDR1 is SGHTA and CDR2 is FQGTGA. Trimming shortened V by 1 base and J by 2 bases, and 10 bases separated the two germline ends. The CDR3 reads CASSLNGGHTDTQYF. The CDR3 coding sequence is TGTGCCAGCAGCTTAAATGGCGGCCACACAGATACGCAGTATTTT.

This clonotype was counted a few times. The gene calls are TRBV6-5 and TRBJ2-1; TRBD1 is a possible D gene (5 bases). With 6 bases removed from V and 0 bases from J, the gap between germline ends came to 9 bases. The germline V gene encodes CDR1 MNHEY and CDR2 SVGAGI. CDR3 length: 14 amino acids. The CDR3 DNA is TGTGCCAGCAGGGGGCTTATCTCCTACAATGAGCAGTTCTTC. The encoded protein is CASRGLISYNEQFF.

V and J are TRBV7-8 and TRBJ2-1, with TRBD2 matching 7 bases. The CDR3 covers 16 residues. Looked up from germline, CDR1 is SGHVS and CDR2 is FQNEAQ. V lost 0 bases to trimming and J lost 7 bases; unmatched junction nucleotides: 9. CDR3 in amino acids: CASSLAGLVGRNEQFF. The CDR3 nucleotides read TGTGCCAGCAGCTTAGCCGGACTAGTTGGGCGGAATGAGCAGTTCTTC. The whole variable domain, filled in from reference TRBV7-8 and TRBJ2-1, reads GAGVSQSPRYKVAKRGQDVALRCDPISGHVSLFWYQQALGQGPEFLTYFQNEAQLDKSGLPSDRFFAERPEGSVSTLKIQRTQQEDSAVYLCASSLAGLVGRNEQFFGPGTRLTVL.

Here the CDR3 DNA reads TGTGCCAGCTCACCTAGGTACACCGGGGAGCTGTTTTTT. Its translation is CASSPRYTGELFF. The rearrangement joins TRBV18 to TRBJ2-2; D gene uncertain. V gave up 3 bases and J gave up 3 bases, with 5 bases separating them. CDR3 length: 13 amino acids. CDR1 KGHSH and CDR2 LQKENI come from the germline V gene. Filled out from reference TRBV18 and TRBJ2-2, the complete variable domain reads NAGVMQNPRHLVRRRGQEARLRCSPMKGHSHVYWYRQLPEEGLKFMVYLQKENIIDESGMPKERFSAEFPKEGPSILRIQQVVRGDSAAYFCASSPRYTGELFFGEGSRLTVL.

The chain combines TRBV7-2 with TRBJ2-1; D is perhaps TRBD2 (5 bases). Between the trimmed V and J ends, which lost 6 bases and 3 bases, there was a span of 15 bases. CDR1 SGHTA and CDR2 FQGNSA come from the germline V gene. This CDR3 is 15 amino acids long. The CDR3, as DNA: TGTGCCAGCAGTTTTGAAGCGGAAATCTACAATGAGCAGTTCTTC. Translated, it gives CASSFEAEIYNEQFF.

V and J are TRBV18 and TRBJ2-3, with D perhaps TRBD2 (5 bases). The V end lost 1 base, the J end lost 1 base, and 12 bases lay between the germline ends. This CDR3 has 16 amino acids. The germline gives CDR1 KGHSH, CDR2 LQKENI. As DNA, the CDR3 is TGTGCCAGCTCACCACGGACGGGATTAGGCACAGATACGCAGTATTTT. Translated: CASSPRTGLGTDTQYF.

This chain uses TRBV7-3 with TRBJ2-1; TRBD2 matches at 7 bases. The CDR3 has 15 amino acids. Per the germline V gene, CDR1 is SGHTA and CDR2 is FQGTGA. The junction had 5 bases not matched to a gene; V was cut back by 2 bases and J by 4 bases. This chain's CDR3 is CASSLRGSRYNEQFF. The DNA for the CDR3 is TGTGCCAGCAGCTTACGCGGGAGTCGGTACAATGAGCAGTTCTTC. The whole variable domain, remainder taken from reference TRBV7-3 and TRBJ2-1, is GAGVSQTPSNKVTEKGKYVELRCDPISGHTALYWYRQSLGQGPEFLIYFQGTGAADDSGLPNDRFFAVRPEGSVSTLKIQRTERGDSAVYLCASSLRGSRYNEQFFGPGTRLTVL.

The rearrangement joins TRBV7-9 to TRBJ2-1; tentative D call: TRBD1 (6 bases). The CDR3 covers 13 residues. Trimming cost V 11 bases and J 9 bases, with 20 bases left between them. The V gene's germline CDR1 is SEHNR and CDR2 FQNEAQ (reference sequence). For the CDR3, the DNA is TGTGCCCTTACACGACAGGTCTTATGTGAGCAGTTCTTC. Amino acids: CALTRQVLCEQFF.

This rearrangement joins TRBV5-1 to TRBJ2-6; D is ambiguous. The CDR3 consists of 15 residues. With 0 bases removed from V and 0 bases from J, the gap between germline ends came to 4 bases. The V gene's germline CDR1 is SGHRS and CDR2 YFSETQ. DNA of the CDR3: TGCGCCAGCAGCTTGGACAGCTCTGGGGCCAACGTCCTGACTTTC. It codes for CASSLDSSGANVLTF.